This record covers a single T cell receptor (beta chain). This sample was taken from a study of blood T cells in healthy people across ages. There are 14 residues in the CDR3. The V end was cut by 3 bases, the J end by 5 bases, with 13 bases between. Combining a sample-barcoded 5' primer with a J-beta primer mix, a second PCR ran for roughly 7 to 12 cycles. In TCRdb, the 5' RACE reads were re-called with MiXCR into one record per CDR3 protein. This sample has 750,000 to 850,000 distinct CDR3 sequences, with 25% found just once. These data also formed part of another study, on T cells of mothers and their children.

The J gene is TRBJ2-5, the V gene TRBV12-3 or TRBV12-4, with a tentative D call TRBD1 (6 bases). This clonotype originated in a boy aged 10-17 years in good health. Sequenced: blood. CDR3 in amino acids: CASSFGGSGETQYF. DNA for the CDR3: TGTGCCAGCAGTTTTGGGGGCTCTGGGGAGACCCAGTACTTC.